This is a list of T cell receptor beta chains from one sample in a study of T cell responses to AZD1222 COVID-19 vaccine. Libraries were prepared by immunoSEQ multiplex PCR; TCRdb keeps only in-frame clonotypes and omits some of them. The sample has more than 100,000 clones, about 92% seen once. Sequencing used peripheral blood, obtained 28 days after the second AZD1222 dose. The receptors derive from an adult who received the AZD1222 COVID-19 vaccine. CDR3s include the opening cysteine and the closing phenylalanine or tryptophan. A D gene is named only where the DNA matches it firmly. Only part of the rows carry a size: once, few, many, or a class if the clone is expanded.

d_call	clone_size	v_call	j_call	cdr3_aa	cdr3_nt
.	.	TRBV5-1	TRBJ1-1	CASSLARGRVGEAFF	TGCGCCAGCAGCTTGGCTCGGGGTCGCGTTGGTGAAGCTTTCTTT
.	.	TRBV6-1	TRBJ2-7	CASSEGTASYEQYF	TGTGCCAGCAGTGAAGGGACCGCCTCCTACGAGCAGTACTTC
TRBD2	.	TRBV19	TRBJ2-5	CASRPTQAGLETQYF	TGTGCCAGTAGGCCTACTCAAGCGGGATTAGAGACCCAGTACTTC
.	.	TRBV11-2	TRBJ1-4	CASSESGVDGEKLFF	TGTGCCAGCAGCGAGTCAGGGGTGGATGGCGAAAAACTGTTTTTT
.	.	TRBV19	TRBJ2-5	CASSIQGSQTQYF	TGTGCCAGTAGTATACAGGGGAGCCAGACCCAGTACTTC
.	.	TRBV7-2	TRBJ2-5	CASSPGWASETQYF	TGTGCCAGCAGCCCGGGGTGGGCGAGCGAGACCCAGTACTTC
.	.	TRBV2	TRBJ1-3	CASRPDRSSGNTIYF	TGTGCCAGCAGACCGGACAGATCCTCTGGAAACACCATATATTTT
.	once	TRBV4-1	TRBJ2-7	CASSQEGGAGPYEQYF	TGCGCCAGCAGCCAAGAGGGCGGGGCCGGACCCTACGAGCAGTACTTC
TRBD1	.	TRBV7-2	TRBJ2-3	CASSSQGVTDTQYF	TGTGCCAGCAGCTCCCAGGGGGTTACAGATACGCAGTATTTT
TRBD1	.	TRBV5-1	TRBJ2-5	CASSPGQDLETQYF	TGCGCCAGCAGCCCGGGACAGGACTTGGAGACCCAGTACTTC
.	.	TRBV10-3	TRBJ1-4	CAISEGAEKLFF	TGTGCCATCAGTGAGGGAGCTGAAAAACTGTTTTTT
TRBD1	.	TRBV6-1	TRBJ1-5	CASSESQGANGPQHF	TGTGCCAGCAGTGAATCCCAGGGGGCGAATGGGCCCCAGCATTTT
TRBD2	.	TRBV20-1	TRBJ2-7	CSALTGGEQYF	TGCAGTGCACTTACCGGGGGGGAGCAGTACTTC
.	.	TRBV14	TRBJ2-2	CASSQDLGPGELFF	TGTGCCAGCAGCCAAGATCTAGGCCCCGGGGAGCTGTTTTTT
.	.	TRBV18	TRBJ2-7	CASSPLPATWDYEQYF	TGTGCCAGCTCACCACTCCCCGCCACCTGGGATTACGAGCAGTACTTC
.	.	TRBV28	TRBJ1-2	CASVAAPNGYTF	TGTGCCAGCGTGGCAGCCCCTAATGGCTACACCTTC
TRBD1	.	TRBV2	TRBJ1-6	CASMLGRGRNSPLHF	TGTGCCAGCATGCTAGGTAGGGGGCGGAATTCACCCCTCCACTTT
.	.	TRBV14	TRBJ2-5	CASSQEQTQYF	TGTGCCAGCAGCCAAGAACAGACCCAGTACTTC
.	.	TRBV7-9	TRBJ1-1	CASSSPGSNTEAFF	TGTGCCAGCAGCTCCCCGGGATCGAACACTGAAGCTTTCTTT
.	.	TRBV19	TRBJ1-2	CASSPGGSARGNGYTF	TGTGCCAGTAGTCCCGGTGGGTCGGCAAGAGGGAATGGCTACACCTTC
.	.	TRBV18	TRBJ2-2	CASSPMDVGVGTGELFF	TGTGCCAGCTCACCGATGGATGTGGGAGTTGGGACCGGGGAGCTGTTTTTT
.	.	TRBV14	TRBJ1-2	CASSQGTVRNYGYTF	TGTGCCAGCAGCCAAGGGACAGTGCGGAACTATGGCTACACCTTC
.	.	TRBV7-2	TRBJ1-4	CASSRDRATNEKLFF	TGTGCCAGCAGCCGCGACAGAGCAACTAATGAAAAACTGTTTTTT
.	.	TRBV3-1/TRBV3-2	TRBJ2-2	CASSHGTITGELFF	TGTGCCAGCAGCCATGGGACGATCACCGGGGAGCTGTTTTTT
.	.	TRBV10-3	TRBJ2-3	CAISVGDTQYF	TGTGCCATCAGTGTCGGGGACACGCAGTATTTT
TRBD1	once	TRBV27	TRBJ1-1	CASSSYQGARTEAFF	TGTGCCAGCAGTTCCTACCAGGGGGCGCGAACTGAAGCTTTCTTT
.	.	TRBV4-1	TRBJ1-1	CASSLKGTTEAFF	TGCGCCAGCAGCCTCAAGGGGACCACTGAAGCTTTCTTT
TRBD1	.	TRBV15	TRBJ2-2	CATSRAQGDTGELFF	TGTGCCACCAGCAGAGCGCAGGGGGACACCGGGGAGCTGTTTTTT
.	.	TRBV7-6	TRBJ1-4	CASSFDRNEKLFF	TGTGCCAGCAGCTTCGACAGGAATGAAAAACTGTTTTTT
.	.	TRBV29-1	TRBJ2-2	CSVEDEGGGFGELFF	TGCAGCGTTGAAGATGAGGGCGGGGGCTTCGGGGAGCTGTTTTTT
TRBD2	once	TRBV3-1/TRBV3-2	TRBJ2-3	CASSQVGLAGSTDTQYF	TGTGCCAGCAGCCAAGTCGGACTAGCCGGGTCGACAGATACGCAGTATTTT
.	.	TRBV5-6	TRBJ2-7	CASSLAGGEKQYF	TGTGCCAGCAGCTTGGCCGGAGGGGAGAAGCAGTACTTC
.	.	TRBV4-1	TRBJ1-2	CASNQDTGVISYTF	TGCGCCAGCAACCAAGATACGGGGGTTATTAGCTACACCTTC
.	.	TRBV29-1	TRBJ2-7	CSVEGGYEQYF	TGCAGCGTTGAAGGGGGCTACGAGCAGTACTTC
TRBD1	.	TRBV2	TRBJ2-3	CASSAAGQGRYF	TGTGCCAGCAGCGCCGCGGGACAGGGAAGGTATTTT
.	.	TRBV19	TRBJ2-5	CASSMSRRETQYF	TGTGCCAGTAGTATGTCCAGAAGAGAGACCCAGTACTTC
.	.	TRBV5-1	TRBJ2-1	CASSLMDNEQFF	TGCGCCAGCAGCTTGATGGACAATGAGCAGTTCTTC
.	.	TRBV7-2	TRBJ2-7	CASSSEGTRGQYF	TGTGCCAGCAGCTCCGAGGGAACCCGGGGGCAGTACTTC
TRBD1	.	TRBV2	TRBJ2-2	CASRRTGGLLGLFF	TGTGCCAGCAGAAGGACAGGGGGTTTATTGGGGCTGTTTTTT
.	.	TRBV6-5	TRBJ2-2	CATTVPNTGELFF	TGTGCCACCACCGTCCCGAACACCGGGGAGCTGTTTTTT
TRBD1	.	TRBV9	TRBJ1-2	CASSDATRGQGAYGYTF	TGTGCCAGCAGCGACGCTACTAGGGGACAGGGTGCCTATGGCTACACCTTC